The 3 T cell receptor beta chains below come from one sample, sequenced in a study of shared clonotypes between healthy human individuals. Positive CCR7 selection of CD45RO-negative cells yielded the naive CD8 cells, and terminally differentiated effector memory CD45RA+ cells were excluded. Method: immunoSEQ multiplex PCR; TCRdb's copy keeps in-frame clones and lacks some. The table lists roughly 570,000 clones, roughly 98% of them singletons. The sample comprised naive CD8+ T cells sorted from blood. Receptors originate from a young man in good health.

This clone was seen once. This sequence joins TRBV14 and TRBJ2-7; D call uncertain. The V gene's germline CDR1 is SGHDN and CDR2 FVKESK. The ends were cut back, 4 bases at V and 3 bases at J, with 10 bases in the middle. The length of the CDR3 is 13 residues. The CDR3 region is CASSPGRIYEQYF. As DNA, the CDR3 is TGTGCCAGCAGCCCCGGACGGATCTACGAGCAGTACTTC.

With regard to this clone: At the DNA level, this CDR3 is encoded by other sequences in the same sample as well. This sequence joins TRBV27 and TRBJ2-7, with unresolved D. CDR1 MNHEY and CDR2 SMNVEV come from the germline V gene (reference sequence). The CDR3 consists of 12 residues. V was trimmed by 6 bases and J by 4 bases, leaving 10 bases between them. CDR3 residues: CASSPLGYEQYF. The CDR3 region has the DNA TGTGCCAGCAGCCCCCTAGGATACGAGCAGTACTTC.

The V call is TRBV14, the J call TRBJ1-1, with a tentative D call TRBD1 (5 bases). The germline V gene encodes CDR1 SGHDN and CDR2 FVKESK. The CDR3 sequence is 12 residues long. V lost 3 bases and J 4 bases, leaving 6 bases between the germline ends. CDR3 amino acids: CASSHGTTEAFF. For the CDR3, the DNA is TGTGCCAGCAGCCACGGGACCACTGAAGCTTTCTTT.